This entry is about one T cell receptor (beta chain). Its antigen is unknown. This sample is part of a study of radiation and T cells in renal cell carcinoma. Using immunoSEQ multiplex PCR, the repertoire was profiled, and TCRdb retains in-frame clones only, with some absent. The sample records about 130,000 clones, more than 70% being singletons. Losses at the gene ends were 0 bases for V and 3 bases for J; bases not matched to a gene: 4. This CDR3 is 16 amino acids long. Germline CDR1 is SGHDT and CDR2 is YYEEEE. Study results and caveats: In blood, top tumor clones expanded by 2 weeks, shrinking by 4.

Specified time point: baseline pretreatment blood. Treatment given: 15 Gy SBRT to primary tumor, nephrectomy 4 weeks later. Serial blood draws occurred at baseline and 2 and 4 weeks post-SBRT. The specimen was blood, collected from a patient whose treatment included radiotherapy and nephrectomy. This sequence joins TRBV5-6 and TRBJ1-3; 9 bases are a match to TRBD1. The TCR sequence derives from a woman in her fifties or sixties with renal cell carcinoma. The CDR3 loop reads CASSLVQGAYGNTIYF. For the CDR3, the DNA is TGTGCCAGCAGCTTGGTACAGGGGGCTTATGGAAACACCATATATTTT.